This entry concerns a single T cell receptor beta chain. Reverse transcription of extracted RNA yielded cDNA, which provided the sequencing template. This table comes from immunoSEQ multiplex PCR, and its TCRdb copy is limited to in-frame clones, with some not included. There are around 160,000 clones in the sample; approximately 50% occur only once, and around 6.8% lies in the top ten. The source of the sample is a study of CD8+ T cells in alopecia areata. CDR1 SGHKS and CDR2 YYEKEE come from the germline V gene (reference sequence). The CDR3 covers 11 residues. V lost 3 bases and J 2 bases, leaving 0 bases between the germline ends.

J is TRBJ2-1 and V is TRBV5-5; no clear D gene. The sequence derives from a human donor with alopecia areata. The sequencing sample was made of CD4+ T cells sorted from blood. Here the CDR3 reads CASSSYNEQFF. For the CDR3, the DNA is TGTGCCAGCAGCTCCTACAATGAGCAGTTCTTC. Together with reference TRBV5-5 and TRBJ2-1, the CDR3 gives the full variable domain: DAGVTQSPTHLIKTRGQQVTLRCSPISGHKSVSWYQQVLGQGPQFIFQYYEKEERGRGNFPDRFSARQFPNYSSELNVNALLLGDSALYLCASSSYNEQFFGPGTRLTVL.